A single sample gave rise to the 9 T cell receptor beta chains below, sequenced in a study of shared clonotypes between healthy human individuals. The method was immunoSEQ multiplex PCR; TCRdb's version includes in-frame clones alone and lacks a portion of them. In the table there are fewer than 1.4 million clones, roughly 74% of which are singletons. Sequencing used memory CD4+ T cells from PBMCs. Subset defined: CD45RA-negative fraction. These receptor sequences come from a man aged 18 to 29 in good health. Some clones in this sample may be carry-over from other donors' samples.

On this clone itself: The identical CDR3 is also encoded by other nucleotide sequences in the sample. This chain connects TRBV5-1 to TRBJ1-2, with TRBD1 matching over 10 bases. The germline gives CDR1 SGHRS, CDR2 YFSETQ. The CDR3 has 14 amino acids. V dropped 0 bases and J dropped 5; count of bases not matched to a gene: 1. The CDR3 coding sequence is TGCGCCAGCAGCTTGGAGGGACAGGGGTATGGCTACACCTTC. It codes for CASSLEGQGYGYTF.

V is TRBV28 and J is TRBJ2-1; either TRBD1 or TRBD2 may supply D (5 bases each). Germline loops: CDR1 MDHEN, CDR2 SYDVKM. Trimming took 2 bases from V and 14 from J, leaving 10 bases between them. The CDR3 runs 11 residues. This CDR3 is CASSLEGREFF. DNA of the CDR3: TGTGCCAGCAGTTTAGAGGGGCGGGAGTTCTTC.

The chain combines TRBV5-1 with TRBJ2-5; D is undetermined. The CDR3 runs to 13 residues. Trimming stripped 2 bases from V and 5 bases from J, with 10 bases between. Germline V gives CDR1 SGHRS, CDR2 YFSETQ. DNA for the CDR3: TGCGCCAGCAGCTTAAATCTCGGGGAGACCCAGTACTTC. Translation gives CASSLNLGETQYF.

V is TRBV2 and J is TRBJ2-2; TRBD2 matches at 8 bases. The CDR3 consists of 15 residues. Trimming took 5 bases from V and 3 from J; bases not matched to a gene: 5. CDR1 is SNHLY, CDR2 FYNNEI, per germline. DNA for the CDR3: TGTGCCAGCAGTAGCGGGAGAGCGGACACCGGGGAGCTGTTTTTT. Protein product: CASSSGRADTGELFF.

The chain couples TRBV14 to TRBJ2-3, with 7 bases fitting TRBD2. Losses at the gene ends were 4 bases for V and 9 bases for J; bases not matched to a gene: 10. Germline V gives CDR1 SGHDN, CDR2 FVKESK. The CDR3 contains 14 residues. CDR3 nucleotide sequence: TGTGCCAGCAGCCTGGCGGGAGTATTAAGGACGCAGTATTTT. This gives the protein CASSLAGVLRTQYF. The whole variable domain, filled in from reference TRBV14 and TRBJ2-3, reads EAGVTQFPSHSVIEKGQTVTLRCDPISGHDNLYWYRRVMGKEIKFLLHFVKESKQDESGMPNNRFLAERTGGTYSTLKVQPAELEDSGVYFCASSLAGVLRTQYFGPGTRLTVL.

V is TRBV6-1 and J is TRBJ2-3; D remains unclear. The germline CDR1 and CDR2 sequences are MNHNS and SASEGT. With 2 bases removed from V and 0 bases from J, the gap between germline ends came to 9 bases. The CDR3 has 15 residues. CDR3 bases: TGTGCCAGCAGTGAATGGTCCCTTAGCACAGATACGCAGTATTTT. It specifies CASSEWSLSTDTQYF.

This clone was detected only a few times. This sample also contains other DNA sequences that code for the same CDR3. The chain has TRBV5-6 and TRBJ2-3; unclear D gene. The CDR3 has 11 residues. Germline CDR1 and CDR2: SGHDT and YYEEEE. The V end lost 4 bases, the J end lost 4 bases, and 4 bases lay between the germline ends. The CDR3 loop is CASSLADTQYF. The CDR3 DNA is TGTGCCAGCAGCCTCGCAGATACGCAGTATTTT.

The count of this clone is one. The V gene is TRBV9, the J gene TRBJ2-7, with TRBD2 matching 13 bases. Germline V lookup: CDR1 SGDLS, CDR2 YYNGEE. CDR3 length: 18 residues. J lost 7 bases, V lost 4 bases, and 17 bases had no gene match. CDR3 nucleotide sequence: TGTGCCAGCAGCTCAAGTCCCCCCGGACTAGCGGGAGAGGGTGAGCAGTACTTC. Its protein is CASSSSPPGLAGEGEQYF.

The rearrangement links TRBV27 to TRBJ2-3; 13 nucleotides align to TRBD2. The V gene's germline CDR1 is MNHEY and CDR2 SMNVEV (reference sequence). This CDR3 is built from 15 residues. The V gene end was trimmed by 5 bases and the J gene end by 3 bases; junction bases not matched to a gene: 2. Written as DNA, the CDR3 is TGTGCCAGCAGTACACTAGCGGGAGGGACAGATACGCAGTATTTT. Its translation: CASSTLAGGTDTQYF.